This TCR beta chain was profiled in a study of response to subunit inactivated influenza vaccine. Germline lookup yields CDR1 DFQATT and CDR2 SNEGSKA (reference sequence). The CDR3 is 17 residues long. Details on this clonotype: The germline gene is not matched at one end of the junction; a read error may be the cause.

In TCRdb, the RT-PCR reads were re-called with MiXCR into one record per CDR3 protein. Of about 500,000 distinct CDR3 sequences in the sample, approximately 13% are singletons; the top ten hold around 14%. This TCR was recovered from a man aged 50-59 years who received an inactivated influenza vaccine. The V call is TRBV20-1, the J call TRBJ2-3; perhaps D is TRBD1 or TRBD2 (5 bases each). The sample in question was PBMCs from blood, obtained 40 to 50 days after vaccination. The CDR3 region has the DNA TGCTGTGCTAGAGAGTCCCCCGGGACCGCGTTCGTTGATACGCAGTATTTT. It is translated as CCARESPGTAFVDTQYF.